These T cell receptor beta chains were read from a single sample in a study of siplizumab effects on memory and regulatory T cells. Profiling relied on immunoSEQ multiplex PCR, and the TCRdb table lists in-frame clones only, not all of them. Of around 100,000 clones detected, about nine tenths appear once; the ten largest clones hold 0.15%. Sequencing was carried out using CD4+ T cells sorted from blood. These TCRs come from a human donor in good health. Both conserved end residues are part of each CDR3.

cdr3_aa j_call v_call
CASRSQGGGFYEQYF TRBJ2-7 TRBV19
CASSYHDRGFEKLFF TRBJ1-4 TRBV6-5
CASRPTGLGGTLHF TRBJ1-6 TRBV27
CASSEMGGGTEAFF TRBJ1-1 TRBV2
CAISGSADTQYF TRBJ2-3 TRBV10-3
CASRRTGGNEQYF TRBJ2-7 TRBV6-1
CASSPWGDNSPLHF TRBJ1-6 TRBV7-2
CASRKLNTDTQYF TRBJ2-3 TRBV13
CASSLKRGGPQETQYF TRBJ2-5 TRBV7-6
CSCPEGASLFEQYF TRBJ2-7 TRBV29-1
CASSRGQGANTGELFF TRBJ2-2 TRBV5-1
CASSSLGRAEKLFF TRBJ1-4 TRBV6-5
CASSLQGFATEAFF TRBJ1-1 TRBV5-4
CASSLGTSGAQETQYF TRBJ2-5 TRBV5-4
CASSEGTLPIYGYTF TRBJ1-2 TRBV2
CSVDSQGHEQYF TRBJ2-7 TRBV29-1
CASSETRGSPLHF TRBJ1-6 TRBV19
CASSSFRETDANYGYTF TRBJ1-2 TRBV28
CASSPSWTSHEQYF TRBJ2-7 TRBV27
CASSYSRTGNNQPQHF TRBJ1-5 TRBV28
CASSRTVTTEAFF TRBJ1-1 TRBV14
CASSIQNQETQYF TRBJ2-5 TRBV7-3
CASREYNQPQHF TRBJ1-5 TRBV11-3
CASSEPGQRLSGDTEAFF TRBJ1-1 TRBV21-1
CASSLARDYGYTF TRBJ1-2 TRBV7-2
CASSSAGFRPEKLFF TRBJ1-4 TRBV7-2
CAWSVGTVGYTF TRBJ1-2 TRBV30
CASNRAIYNSPLHF TRBJ1-6 TRBV25-1
CASSQDIQGYGELFF TRBJ2-2 TRBV4-1
CASSFPGTGPYGYTF TRBJ1-2 TRBV7-9
CASSLGRLAGGVSYNEQFF TRBJ2-1 TRBV11-3
CASRQGTNTGELFF TRBJ2-2 TRBV6-5
CASARDRGTPYEQYF TRBJ2-7 TRBV6-5
CASSPVQAQNTEAFF TRBJ1-1 TRBV18
CASRRDPATNEKLFF TRBJ1-4 TRBV5-1
CASRPGQAYGYTF TRBJ1-2 TRBV28
CASSLDRVWFF TRBJ2-1 TRBV5-1